This is a list of T cell receptor beta chains from one sample in a study of T cell responses to AZD1222 COVID-19 vaccine. Data came from immunoSEQ multiplex PCR; TCRdb stores just in-frame clones and leaves some out. The sample has fewer than 85,000 clones; roughly 90% are singletons. Sequenced here: peripheral blood, sampled on day 0 of AZD1222 vaccination. The receptors come from an adult in good health. The conserved cysteine and the conserved F or W are not part of the CDR3 here.

cdr3_aa: ASSSVRTENYGYT
v_call: TRBV19
j_call: TRBJ1-2

cdr3_aa: ASGAPETGLGVAF
v_call: TRBV12-5
j_call: TRBJ1-1

cdr3_aa: ASSQNTGELF
v_call: TRBV3-1/TRBV3-2
j_call: TRBJ2-2

cdr3_aa: ASSDEAGGTDTQY
v_call: TRBV11-2
j_call: TRBJ2-3

cdr3_aa: ASSFWVSYEQY
v_call: TRBV7-2
j_call: TRBJ2-7

cdr3_aa: AILAGETYNEQF
v_call: TRBV10-3
j_call: TRBJ2-1

cdr3_aa: AWSRDGYYEQY
v_call: TRBV30
j_call: TRBJ2-7

cdr3_aa: ASSLAGQTYNEQF
v_call: TRBV11-2
j_call: TRBJ2-1

cdr3_aa: ASSLFAGGNEQY
v_call: TRBV7-9
j_call: TRBJ2-7

cdr3_aa: ASSFTRDEPQH
v_call: TRBV11-3
j_call: TRBJ1-5

cdr3_aa: AISAEGELF
v_call: TRBV10-3
j_call: TRBJ2-2

cdr3_aa: ASSGTGTGAYEQY
v_call: TRBV9
j_call: TRBJ2-7

cdr3_aa: AWSHASGSSYNEQF
v_call: TRBV30
j_call: TRBJ2-1

cdr3_aa: ASSLRTGGVTDTQY
v_call: TRBV5-4
j_call: TRBJ2-3

cdr3_aa: ASSLAGGTKIYEQY
v_call: TRBV5-1
j_call: TRBJ2-7

cdr3_aa: ASSPITYEQY
v_call: TRBV7-2
j_call: TRBJ2-7

cdr3_aa: ASSLGQAGMKTQY
v_call: TRBV11-3
j_call: TRBJ2-5

cdr3_aa: ASSPTPTGNYGYT
v_call: TRBV7-8
j_call: TRBJ1-2

cdr3_aa: ASRDRKASGNMNTEAF
v_call: TRBV6-4
j_call: TRBJ1-1

cdr3_aa: ATSAAPGQGLWSSYNEQF
v_call: TRBV24-1
j_call: TRBJ2-1

cdr3_aa: ATILGLSSYNEQF
v_call: TRBV24-1
j_call: TRBJ2-1

cdr3_aa: ASSPGLQDNEQF
v_call: TRBV18
j_call: TRBJ2-1

cdr3_aa: ASSLYGGETQY
v_call: TRBV11-3
j_call: TRBJ2-5

cdr3_aa: ASRGHASYEQY
v_call: TRBV3-1/TRBV3-2
j_call: TRBJ2-7

cdr3_aa: ASSFGTVNEQF
v_call: TRBV7-3
j_call: TRBJ2-1

cdr3_aa: ASSQLDGGSGQETQY
v_call: TRBV3-1/TRBV3-2
j_call: TRBJ2-5

cdr3_aa: ASSLGENTEAF
v_call: TRBV5-1
j_call: TRBJ1-1

cdr3_aa: ASSPTPAQGGGYT
v_call: TRBV18
j_call: TRBJ1-2

cdr3_aa: ACLIQTNTEAF
v_call: TRBV30
j_call: TRBJ1-1

cdr3_aa: ASRPMAGGNYGYT
v_call: TRBV3-1/TRBV3-2
j_call: TRBJ1-2

cdr3_aa: ASSSGQGGYGYT
v_call: TRBV7-3
j_call: TRBJ1-2

cdr3_aa: ASSFGGTLSGNTIY
v_call: TRBV19
j_call: TRBJ1-3

cdr3_aa: ASSSPGQGNTGELF
v_call: TRBV6-6
j_call: TRBJ2-2

cdr3_aa: ASSPLAGVITDTQY
v_call: TRBV18
j_call: TRBJ2-3

cdr3_aa: AWSGADTQY
v_call: TRBV30
j_call: TRBJ2-3

cdr3_aa: ASNWGYGYT
v_call: TRBV28
j_call: TRBJ1-2

cdr3_aa: ASSTGTGDQPQH
v_call: TRBV19
j_call: TRBJ1-5

cdr3_aa: ASSSGQWNTEAF
v_call: TRBV3-1/TRBV3-2
j_call: TRBJ1-1

cdr3_aa: ASSEAATGVGEQY
v_call: TRBV6-1
j_call: TRBJ2-7

cdr3_aa: ASSLAEGEQY
v_call: TRBV28
j_call: TRBJ2-7

cdr3_aa: ASSPEGSWNSPLH
v_call: TRBV11-2
j_call: TRBJ1-6

cdr3_aa: ASDRQTNEQF
v_call: TRBV12-3/TRBV12-4
j_call: TRBJ2-1

cdr3_aa: ASRNSFRQMNTEAF
v_call: TRBV4-1
j_call: TRBJ1-1

cdr3_aa: ATGNSGEGYNEQF
v_call: TRBV24-1
j_call: TRBJ2-1

cdr3_aa: ASSVFGEQY
v_call: TRBV2
j_call: TRBJ2-7

cdr3_aa: ASSWTGNQPQH
v_call: TRBV12-3/TRBV12-4
j_call: TRBJ1-5

cdr3_aa: AKSRGTDQPQH
v_call: TRBV21-1
j_call: TRBJ1-5

cdr3_aa: ASSQGGHINQPQH
v_call: TRBV4-2
j_call: TRBJ1-5

cdr3_aa: ASSFLAAEAF
v_call: TRBV5-6
j_call: TRBJ1-1

cdr3_aa: ASSSSGGYQPQH
v_call: TRBV28
j_call: TRBJ1-5

cdr3_aa: ASSTYTGDEQF
v_call: TRBV7-2
j_call: TRBJ2-1

cdr3_aa: ASSQGTGPDQPQH
v_call: TRBV5-8
j_call: TRBJ1-5

cdr3_aa: ASSLGSSGGAF
v_call: TRBV12-3/TRBV12-4
j_call: TRBJ1-1

cdr3_aa: ATSDTRTVETQY
v_call: TRBV24-1
j_call: TRBJ2-5